The entry that follows covers one TCR beta chain sequence. This clone's antigen is unknown. Per-base qualities were not stored, and no clone one base away is much larger. TCRbeta CDR3 regions were amplified from genomic DNA by means of the immunoSEQ Assay, a bias-controlled multiplex PCR. The source study handled its data this way. The number of nucleated cells in each sample was estimated by amplification of reference gene primers within the assay. To quantify the absolute abundance of each unique TCRbeta CDR3 rearrangement, sequence reads were collapsed and filtered. For each sample, productive Simpson clonality was calculated as the square root of Simpson's diversity index across productive rearrangements. TCRdb retrieved this table from immuneACCESS and kept in-frame rearrangements only. Not all clones are present; in checked studies, unresolved V genes account for under half, and no reason is known for the remainder. V and J calls and clone size are copied from that table; D and trimming were computed from the DNA. The sample includes about 270,000 clones, with around 88% observed a single time. Around 1.3% of the sample is in the top ten clones.

This sample was taken from a study of blood T cell repertoires in COVID-19 (TCRdb year 2020). With regard to the full study: Samples covering the acute and convalescent phases of COVID-19 were provided by collaborators in the United States, Italy and Spain. The material from the prospective study consisted of cDNA or gDNA derived from T cells, B-cell-depleted T cells, or PBMCs. Subjects who had been exposed to COVID-19, were actively infected with it, or had recovered from it provided the deeply sampled blood TCRbeta repertoires that made up the dataset. The repertoires were released in a freely available public database intended as a resource for research on the immune response to SARS-CoV-2. Samples came from the ongoing ImmuneRACE study (first 160 participants) plus 1,254 subjects from 6 global collaborators. Nearly every sample came with metadata listing a de-identified subject ID, COVID-19 status, age in years and sex. Where available, HLA class I and class II types were obtained from metadata supplied by the sample provider rather than from assay-based typing.

In the prospective study, participants were about 18 to 100 years old, resided in 20 to 30 geographic areas of the United States, and were enrolled through a virtual design. To assign participants to cohorts, the prospective study relied on clinical history that participants themselves reported in a screening survey and a study questionnaire. In the prospective study, mobile phlebotomists collected whole blood, serum and a nasopharyngeal or oropharyngeal swab from each participant. Additional blood draws and questionnaires over an approximately 2-month period could optionally be provided by prospective study participants. Before DNA extraction, prospective study blood samples were shipped either frozen or at room temperature. Study-level results and caveats: Clinical and demographic metadata were provided uncurated, with the amount varying by source and participant.

Material for sequencing was PBMCs or T cells enriched from blood (not recorded which). This clonotype was obtained from a woman in her thirties or forties with acute COVID-19.

The DNA sequence is given as TGTGCCAGTAGTATGCAGGGGGGCAATGAGCAGTTCTTC. Its amino acids are CASSMQGGNEQFF. The chain couples TRBV19 to TRBJ2-1, and the D gene may be TRBD1, 7 bases matching. V gives up 3 bases and J gives up 6 bases, and the segment between their germline ends measures 9 bases. CDR1 and CDR2 (LNHDA, SQIVND) derive from the germline V gene (reference sequence). From the cysteine through the phenylalanine, the CDR3 covers 13 amino acids. Kept here is only the CDR3 DNA, which spans 39 bases and is read in frame from base 1.